The 30 T cell receptor beta chains in this list originate from one sample, sequenced in a study of blood T cells in healthy people across ages. Alongside a J-beta primer mix, a sample-barcoded 5' primer served in a second PCR lasting about 7 to 12 cycles. Via MiXCR, TCRdb re-called the 5' RACE reads, giving one row per CDR3 protein. This table has approximately 880,000 distinct CDR3 sequences, roughly 52% appearing once. Sequenced input: blood. These receptor sequences come from a man aged 25-45 years in good health.

This chain connects TRBV18 to TRBJ2-1, with a weak D call TRBD2 (5 bases). CDR3 length: 15 residues. Germline CDR1 and CDR2: KGHSH and LQKENI. Between the trimmed V and J ends, which lost 2 bases and 6 bases, there was a span of 14 bases. The CDR3 here is CASSPRRGVPNEQFF. CDR3 DNA sequence: TGTGCCAGCTCACCAAGACGGGGAGTGCCCAATGAGCAGTTCTTC. The variable domain in full, completed from reference TRBV18 and TRBJ2-1, reads NAGVMQNPRHLVRRRGQEARLRCSPMKGHSHVYWYRQLPEEGLKFMVYLQKENIIDESGMPKERFSAEFPKEGPSILRIQQVVRGDSAAYFCASSPRRGVPNEQFFGPGTRLTVL.

The chain has TRBV6-1 and TRBJ2-2; 8 bases fit TRBD1. The CDR3 has 13 amino acids. Germline CDR1 MNHNS, CDR2 SASEGT. V was pared by 6 bases and J by 6 bases, with 3 bases of the junction left unmatched. DNA for the CDR3: TGTGCCAGCAGAGGACAGGGCCCCGGGGAGCTGTTTTTT. Its protein product is CASRGQGPGELFF.

The V and J genes are TRBV20-1 and TRBJ2-4; perhaps TRBD2 as D (5 bases). The J call may be incorrect, as the DNA end agrees better with TRBJ2-7. Per germline, CDR1 DFQATT and CDR2 SNEGSKA (reference sequence). The CDR3 spans 14 residues. The CDR3 DNA reads TGCAGTGCTCCTATCCCCGGGGTTCCCGACGAGCAGTACTTC. This sequence encodes CSAPIPGVPDEQYF.

V gene TRBV18 combines with J gene TRBJ2-4, with D possibly matching TRBD2 (5 bases). CDR3 length: 15 residues. Trimming left V 2 bases short and J 2 bases short, with 10 bases between. From germline, CDR1 is KGHSH and CDR2 LQKENI. Here the CDR3 reads CASSPVPGSKNIQYF. In DNA form, the CDR3 reads TGTGCCAGCTCACCAGTCCCGGGGTCCAAAAACATTCAGTACTTC.

This clonotype showed up just a few times. In DNA, the CDR3 is TGCAGCGTTGGAGTGCGTGGCTACACCTTC. Translating gives CSVGVRGYTF. This sequence joins TRBV29-1 and TRBJ1-2, with unresolved D. V was clipped by 4 bases and J by 7 bases, with 7 bases between them. CDR1 and CDR2 (germline): SQVTM, ANQGSEA. The CDR3 totals 10 residues.

The V gene is TRBV5-1, the J gene TRBJ2-7; 9 nucleotides align to TRBD1. The CDR3 sequence is 14 residues long. Germline assignment: CDR1 SGHRS and CDR2 YFSETQ. V dropped 2 bases and J dropped 3; count of bases not matched to a gene: 3. CDR3 in DNA: TGCGCCAGCAGCTTCTCGGGACAGGGCTACGAGCAGTACTTC. Translated: CASSFSGQGYEQYF. Full variable domain (rest looked up from reference TRBV5-1 and TRBJ2-7): KAGVTQTPRYLIKTRGQQVTLSCSPISGHRSVSWYQQTPGQGLQFLFEYFSETQRNKGNFPGRFSGRQFSNSRSEMNVSTLELGDSALYLCASSFSGQGYEQYFGPGTRLTVT.

The chain carries TRBV20-1 and TRBJ2-1; D is undetermined. Per germline, CDR1 DFQATT and CDR2 SNEGSKA (reference sequence). The CDR3 has 13 residues. Trimming pared 7 bases from V and 6 bases from J, leaving 16 bases between. CDR3 region: CSVNLYYLNEQFF. DNA for the CDR3: TGCAGTGTTAATCTCTACTACCTCAATGAGCAGTTCTTC.

The genes are TRBV7-2 and TRBJ2-3; D unresolved. The CDR3 has 13 amino acids. Germline V gene lookup returns CDR1 SGHTA and CDR2 FQGNSA. Trimming removed 5 bases at V and 2 bases at J, with 8 bases between. CDR3 nucleotides: TGTGCCAGCAGCCCCGCGATCACAGATACGCAGTATTTT. Its protein product is CASSPAITDTQYF.

The sample holds one count of this clonotype. Written as DNA, the CDR3 is TGTGCCAGCAGTGAACTCCAGGGGGGGTATGAAAAACTGTTTTTT. It is translated as CASSELQGGYEKLFF. This rearrangement joins TRBV25-1 to TRBJ1-4; 7 positions agree with TRBD1. The ends lost 2 bases at V and 6 bases at J; junction bases unmatched: 6. This CDR3 spans 15 amino acids. Looked up from germline, CDR1 is MGHDK and CDR2 is SYGVNS.

The V and J genes are TRBV4-3 and TRBJ2-1; TRBD2 aligns across 7 bases. Germline CDR1 is LGHNA and CDR2 is YSLEER. The J segment lost 8 bases and the V segment lost 0 bases, leaving 4 bases of the junction unmatched. The CDR3 length is 14 residues. The DNA for the CDR3 is TGCGCCAGCAGCCAAGATAGTCTAGCGGATGAGCAGTTCTTC. Its translation is CASSQDSLADEQFF.

The chain is built from TRBV18 and TRBJ2-3, with no clear D. The germline V gene encodes CDR1 KGHSH and CDR2 LQKENI. Trimming cost V 3 bases and J 0 bases, with 7 bases left between them. The CDR3 spans 14 residues. CDR3 residues: CASSPNLSTDTQYF. CDR3 nucleotides: TGTGCCAGCTCACCGAACCTTAGCACAGATACGCAGTATTTT.

This clonotype appeared a single time. V and J are TRBV7-2 and TRBJ1-1; D may be TRBD1 (6 bases). Trimming took off 1 base at V and 4 bases at J, with 10 bases between the two ends. Germline V gene sequence: CDR1 SGHTA, CDR2 FQGNSA. The CDR3 contains 14 residues. CDR3: CASSLVRGVTEAFF. CDR3 nucleotide sequence: TGTGCCAGCAGCTTAGTCAGGGGCGTCACTGAAGCTTTCTTT.

This rearrangement joins TRBV28 to TRBJ2-7; 7 positions match TRBD2. The junction had 15 bases not matched to a gene; V was cut back by 7 bases and J by 6 bases. The germline V gene has CDR1 MDHEN and CDR2 SYDVKM. The CDR3 has 15 amino acids. CDR3 DNA sequence: TGTGCCAGCACGGAAACGGGGGGTCACACCCTCGAGCAGTACTTC. Protein: CASTETGGHTLEQYF.

This clonotype was counted ten times or more. V usage is TRBV4-3 and J usage is TRBJ2-3; 8 bases are a match to TRBD2. The CDR3 spans 15 residues. J gave up 7 bases and V 0 bases, and 6 bases lay outside the gene matches. Germline V gives CDR1 LGHNA, CDR2 YSLEER. CDR3 amino acids: CASSQDGGGSNTQYF. The DNA for the CDR3 is TGCGCCAGCAGCCAAGACGGCGGGGGGTCGAATACGCAGTATTTT.

The rearrangement links TRBV11-1 to TRBJ2-5; D uncertain. CDR1 and CDR2 (germline): SGHAT, FQDESV (reference sequence). V dropped 5 bases and J dropped 0 bases, with 7 bases sitting between them. The CDR3 extends over 13 amino acids. The CDR3 nucleotides read TGTGCCAGCAGCCCAAACGACCAAGAGACCCAGTACTTC. It codes for CASSPNDQETQYF.

The chain employs TRBV20-1 and TRBJ1-2; tentative D call: TRBD1 (6 bases). The CDR3 runs to 15 residues. Germline V CDR1 and CDR2: DFQATT, SNEGSKA (reference sequence). V gave up 3 bases and J gave up 3 bases, with 17 bases separating them. This CDR3 reads CSASEPRGLDYGYTF. CDR3 nucleotides: TGCAGTGCTAGTGAACCCAGGGGTTTGGACTATGGCTACACCTTC.

The V call is TRBV6-2 or TRBV6-3, the J call TRBJ1-1; 7 bases are shared with TRBD1. CDR1 is MNHEY, CDR2 SVGEGT, per germline. CDR3 length: 16 residues. Trimming took 2 bases from V and 0 from J; bases not matched to a gene: 6. CDR3 nucleotides: TGTGCCAGCAGTTACCGTGTCAGGGGGTTGAACACTGAAGCTTTCTTT. As protein: CASSYRVRGLNTEAFF.

This clonotype showed up just a few times. The chain carries TRBV28 and TRBJ2-4; no clear D gene. Deletions cut 5 bases from V and 0 bases from J, with 14 bases between. The germline V gene encodes CDR1 MDHEN and CDR2 SYDVKM. This CDR3 is built from 16 residues. The CDR3 coding sequence is TGTGCCAGCAGTGGATCGACCGCGTCAGCCAAAAACATTCAGTACTTC. It specifies CASSGSTASAKNIQYF.

This clonotype was seen more than once but under ten times. This chain connects TRBV7-2 to TRBJ2-7, with 7 nucleotides matching TRBD1. The CDR3 runs to 15 residues. The trim removed 1 base at V and 2 bases at J, leaving 5 bases unmatched. The germline V gene encodes CDR1 SGHTA and CDR2 FQGNSA. CDR3 residues: CASSLGADRAYEQYF. CDR3 DNA sequence: TGTGCCAGCAGCTTAGGCGCCGACAGGGCCTACGAGCAGTACTTC. Full variable domain (remainder filled in from reference TRBV7-2 and TRBJ2-7): GAGVSQSPSNKVTEKGKDVELRCDPISGHTALYWYRQSLGQGLEFLIYFQGNSAPDKSGLPSDRFSAERTGGSVSTLTIQRTQQEDSAVYLCASSLGADRAYEQYFGPGTRLTVT.

V is TRBV27 and J is TRBJ1-4; TRBD1 matches at 7 bases. The V and J ends lost 2 bases and 7 bases, in that order; junction bases with no gene match: 7. CDR1 is MNHEY, CDR2 SMNVEV, per germline (reference sequence). This CDR3 contains 15 residues. As DNA, the CDR3 is TGTGCCAGCAGTTTAAGGACAGGTTCGGGTGAAAAACTGTTTTTT. It translates to CASSLRTGSGEKLFF. The variable domain in full, completed from reference TRBV27 and TRBJ1-4, reads EAQVTQNPRYLITVTGKKLTVTCSQNMNHEYMSWYRQDPGLGLRQIYYSMNVEVTDKGDVPEGYKVSRKEKRNFPLILESPSPNQTSLYFCASSLRTGSGEKLFFGSGTQLSVL.

The chain carries TRBV10-3 and TRBJ2-2; D is unresolved. The CDR3 contains 13 residues. The ends were cut back, 3 bases at V and 5 bases at J, with 7 bases in the middle. Germline lookup yields CDR1 ENHRY and CDR2 SYGVKD. CDR3 DNA sequence: TGTGCCATCAGTGAAGGAACAACCGGGGAGCTGTTTTTT. Its translation: CAISEGTTGELFF.

The J gene is TRBJ2-1, the V gene TRBV6-2 or TRBV6-3; weak D call: TRBD2 (5 bases). V was clipped by 8 bases and J by 9 bases, with 23 bases between them. Germline V gene data show CDR1 as MNHEY and CDR2 as SVGEGT. This CDR3 comprises 15 residues. In DNA, the CDR3 is TGTGCCAGCGGTTCCCGTCCCCCGGGGTCGGTTGAGCAGTTCTTC. The encoded protein is CASGSRPPGSVEQFF.

The chain joins TRBV27 to TRBJ2-1, with D unclear. Germline V lookup: CDR1 MNHEY, CDR2 SMNVEV (reference sequence). This CDR3 has 11 residues. Trimming shortened V by 10 bases and J by 4 bases, and 8 bases separated the two germline ends. CDR3 region: CATEEYNEQFF. CDR3 nucleotides: TGTGCCACCGAGGAGTACAATGAGCAGTTCTTC.

The chain is built from TRBV20-1 and TRBJ2-1; 7 bases match TRBD1. Trimming cost V 0 bases and J 3 bases; bases outside gene matches: 2. The CDR3 covers 14 residues. The V gene's germline CDR1 is DFQATT and CDR2 SNEGSKA (reference sequence). CDR3 amino acids: CSAREGTDYNEQFF. The CDR3, as DNA: TGCAGTGCTAGAGAGGGGACAGACTACAATGAGCAGTTCTTC.

The chain is built from TRBV2 and TRBJ1-3; D remains unclear. Germline-derived CDR1 and CDR2 are SNHLY and FYNNEI. V gave up 3 bases and J gave up 0 bases, with 9 bases separating them. The CDR3 is 15 amino acids. DNA of the CDR3: TGTGCCAGCAGTGACCAGGTTCGCTCTGGAAACACCATATATTTT. As protein: CASSDQVRSGNTIYF. Filled out from reference TRBV2 and TRBJ1-3, the complete variable domain reads EPEVTQTPSHQVTQMGQEVILRCVPISNHLYFYWYRQILGQKVEFLVSFYNNEISEKSEIFDDQFSVERPDGSNFTLKIRSTKLEDSAMYFCASSDQVRSGNTIYFGEGSWLTVV.

This chain connects TRBV5-4 to TRBJ1-4; maybe TRBD1 (5 bases). CDR1 is SGHNT, CDR2 YYREEE, per germline (reference sequence). V was clipped by 4 bases and J by 3 bases, with 13 bases between them. This CDR3 comprises 15 residues. CDR3 residues: CASSPDQGANEKLFF. CDR3 bases: TGTGCCAGCAGCCCCGATCAGGGCGCTAATGAAAAACTGTTTTTT.

This clonotype has more than one count but fewer than ten. This sequence joins TRBV5-1 and TRBJ1-2, with D possibly matching TRBD1 (5 bases). CDR1 is SGHRS, CDR2 YFSETQ, per germline. The CDR3 has 14 residues. V was pared by 5 bases and J by 4 bases, with 15 bases between. The CDR3: CASRQEGNSYGYTF. The CDR3 bases are TGCGCCAGCAGACAGGAGGGTAATTCCTATGGCTACACCTTC. The full variable domain, rest sourced from reference TRBV5-1 and TRBJ1-2, is KAGVTQTPRYLIKTRGQQVTLSCSPISGHRSVSWYQQTPGQGLQFLFEYFSETQRNKGNFPGRFSGRQFSNSRSEMNVSTLELGDSALYLCASRQEGNSYGYTFGSGTRLTVV.

V and J are TRBV11-1 and TRBJ2-5, with 8 bases lining up with TRBD1. V trimming: 1 base; J trimming: 11 bases; junction bases outside the gene matches: 18. This CDR3 comprises 17 residues. CDR1 and CDR2 (germline): SGHAT, FQDESV (reference sequence). CDR3 nucleotide sequence: TGTGCCAGCAGCTTAGGGCAGGACAGGGACCTTTGGGATGAGCAGTACTTC. Translation gives CASSLGQDRDLWDEQYF.

This clonotype was observed a few times. This chain links TRBV3-1 with TRBJ2-2; tentative D call: TRBD2 (5 bases). The CDR3 is made up of 13 amino acids. Germline V gene lookup returns CDR1 LGHDT and CDR2 YNNKEL (reference sequence). V gave up 7 bases and J gave up 6 bases, with 12 bases separating them. The CDR3 protein is CASTSRDAGELFF. DNA of the CDR3: TGTGCCAGCACCAGCCGGGATGCCGGGGAGCTGTTTTTT.

The rearrangement uses TRBV4-2 and TRBJ1-1; D remains ambiguous. V gave up 0 bases and J gave up 1 base, with 6 bases separating them. The CDR3 is made up of 14 amino acids. Germline V gene data show CDR1 as LGHNA and CDR2 as YNFKEQ. CDR3 region: CASSQEIRNTEAFF. The CDR3 DNA follows: TGTGCCAGCAGCCAAGAGATAAGGAACACTGAAGCTTTCTTT.